This T cell receptor (beta chain) was documented in a study of T cells in women clearing cervical HPV infection. The CDR3 has 15 residues. The V gene's germline CDR1 is SGHNT and CDR2 YYREEE (reference sequence). Clones were read by immunoSEQ multiplex PCR, and TCRdb kept only the in-frame ones, dropping some. This sample's clone table lists around 22,000 clones. A note on this clone: The read ends 3 residues early relative to the CDR3; the germline J gene fills the gap.

HPV was found by MY09/MY11 PCR and dot-blot genotyping. The clonotype comes from a woman aged 18-70 years with a cervical HPV16 infection that either progressed to CIN3+ or cleared (not recorded which). V gene TRBV5-4 combines with J gene TRBJ1-2; possible D gene TRBD1, 6 bases. The sequenced sample consisted of blood buffy coat. The CDR3 DNA, read in part, is TGTGCCAGCAGCCGACAGGACACACATTGGGGGGGC. The encoded protein is CASSRQDTHWGG. The whole CDR3 protein reads CASSRQDTHWGGYTF.